The 15 T cell receptor beta chains below all came from one sample that was sequenced in a study of cytotoxic CD8 clonotypes in ibrutinib-treated CLL. The repertoire was sequenced with immunoSEQ multiplex PCR; TCRdb's copy has only in-frame clones and lacks some. The sample lists 60,000 to 95,000 clones; 83% were seen once. The sequences come from PBMCs, collected after 24 months of ibrutinib treatment. Source of these receptors: a human donor with chronic lymphocytic leukemia.

V gene TRBV5-1 combines with J gene TRBJ1-1; maybe TRBD1 (5 bases). The germline V and J ends were trimmed by 1 base and 5 bases, with 15 bases remaining between them. CDR1 and CDR2 from the germline V gene are SGHRS and YFSETQ. The CDR3 contains 15 residues. The CDR3 loop reads CASSLWDGKNTEAFF. CDR3 in DNA: TGCGCCAGCAGCTTGTGGGACGGAAAGAATACTGAAGCTTTCTTT.

This rearrangement joins TRBV10-2 to TRBJ2-5; 7 nucleotides line up with TRBD1. The CDR3 is made up of 14 amino acids. In germline, CDR1 is WSHSY, CDR2 SAAADI. J lost 5 bases, V lost 6 bases, and 9 bases had no gene match. The CDR3 sequence: CASRVDRVTETQYF. Written as DNA, the CDR3 is TGCGCCAGCAGGGTAGACAGGGTCACCGAGACCCAGTACTTC.

V gene TRBV10-2 combines with J gene TRBJ2-5; no firm D call. Trimming took off 6 bases at V and 5 bases at J, with 16 bases between the two ends. Germline CDR1 and CDR2: WSHSY and SAAADI. The CDR3 totals 14 residues. In DNA form, the CDR3 reads TGCGCCAGCAGCCCCGTTTCCATCGGCGAGACCCAGTACTTC. This sequence encodes CASSPVSIGETQYF.

The chain recombines TRBV30 with TRBJ2-2, with D maybe TRBD2 (6 bases). The CDR3 extends over 16 amino acids. Per the germline V gene, CDR1 is GTSNPN and CDR2 is SVGIG (reference sequence). The CDR3 reads CAVEMGLSSHTGELFF. CDR3 DNA sequence: TGTGCGGTGGAGATGGGACTCTCGTCGCACACCGGGGAGCTGTTTTTT.

V usage is TRBV15 and J usage is TRBJ2-5; D remains unclear. This CDR3 has 13 residues. V shed 1 base and J shed 2 bases, with 5 bases lying between them. Per germline, CDR1 LNHNV and CDR2 YYDKDF (reference sequence). The CDR3 region is CATSRAMQETQYF. CDR3 bases: TGTGCCACCAGCAGAGCTATGCAAGAGACCCAGTACTTC. Using reference TRBV15 and TRBJ2-5 for the parts outside the CDR3, the full variable domain is DAMVIQNPRYQVTQFGKPVTLSCSQTLNHNVMYWYQQKSSQAPKLLFHYYDKDFNNEADTPDNFQSRRPNTSFCFLDIRSPGLGDTAMYLCATSRAMQETQYFGPGTRLLVL.

The V call is TRBV6-5, the J call TRBJ2-5, with D tentatively TRBD1 or TRBD2 (5 bases each). The germline CDR1 and CDR2 sequences are MNHEY and SVGAGI. V was pared by 6 bases and J by 5 bases, with 16 bases between. CDR3 length: 14 amino acids. CDR3 bases: TGTGCCAGCAGGGGACGGAGGCAAGGCGAGACCCAGTACTTC. Residues: CASRGRRQGETQYF.

The rearrangement joins TRBV27 to TRBJ2-3, with a tentative D call TRBD2 (6 bases). Germline V CDR1 and CDR2: MNHEY, SMNVEV (reference sequence). Trimming shortened V by 6 bases and J by 0 bases, and 16 bases separated the two germline ends. The CDR3 spans 16 residues. CDR3 amino acids: CASRRDFRASTDTQYF. CDR3 DNA sequence: TGTGCCAGCAGAAGGGACTTCCGTGCAAGCACAGATACGCAGTATTTT.

The rearrangement joins TRBV23-1 to TRBJ2-1; D is ambiguous. TRBV23-1 is reported as an ORF; its role is uncertain. CDR3 size: 18 residues. V was clipped by 0 bases and J by 5 bases, with 20 bases between them. The CDR3 DNA is TGCGCCAGCAGTCAATCCCCCGCAACATTGCCGAGTGACAATGAGCAGTTCTTC. Translated, it gives CASSQSPATLPSDNEQFF.

The chain links TRBV11-2 to TRBJ2-1; no reliable D call. Trimming took 2 bases from V and 2 from J, leaving 1 base between them. Germline CDR1 is SGHAT and CDR2 is FQNNGV. The CDR3 loop spans 12 amino acids. The CDR3 spells CASSLPYNEQFF. CDR3 nucleotides: TGTGCCAGCAGCTTACCCTACAATGAGCAGTTCTTC.

V usage is TRBV7-2 and J usage is TRBJ1-3; no reliable D call. V lost 4 bases and J lost 1, with 5 bases in between. Germline CDR1 reads SGHTA; CDR2 reads FQGNSA. The CDR3 is 13 residues long. The DNA of the CDR3 is TGTGCCAGCAGCTCATCATCTGGAAACACCATATATTTT. Its protein is CASSSSSGNTIYF.

V gene TRBV11-2 combines with J gene TRBJ2-7; a possible D gene is TRBD2 (5 bases). V was shortened by 6 bases and J by 6 bases, with 12 bases between the two germline ends. The CDR3 totals 12 residues. Germline V lookup: CDR1 SGHAT, CDR2 FQNNGV. Here the CDR3 reads CASSYDRGEQYF. DNA for the CDR3: TGTGCCAGCAGTTATGATCGGGGCGAGCAGTACTTC.

The chain employs TRBV29-1 and TRBJ1-5; 9 bases are shared with TRBD1. The CDR3 runs 13 residues. Trimming removed 7 bases from V and 4 bases from J; junction bases left unmatched: 5. The germline CDR1 and CDR2 sequences are SQVTM and ANQGSEA. CDR3 coding DNA: TGCAGCGCCATCGGGACAGGGAATCAGCCCCAGCATTTT. This gives the protein CSAIGTGNQPQHF.

This CDR3 is CASSPQLKDEKLFF. CDR3 DNA: TGTGCCAGCAGCCCCCAACTGAAAGATGAAAAACTGTTTTTT. The chain has TRBV5-4 and TRBJ1-4, with unresolved D. Trimming removed 4 bases from V and 6 bases from J, with 13 bases in between. The CDR3 contains 14 residues. Germline V lookup: CDR1 SGHNT, CDR2 YYREEE (reference sequence). Complete variable domain (other parts from reference TRBV5-4 and TRBJ1-4): ETGVTQSPTHLIKTRGQQVTLRCSSQSGHNTVSWYQQALGQGPQFIFQYYREEENGRGNFPPRFSGLQFPNYSSELNVNALELDDSALYLCASSPQLKDEKLFFGSGTQLSVL.

The chain carries TRBV30 and TRBJ1-1, with 9 bases that match TRBD1. CDR1 and CDR2 (germline): GTSNPN, SVGIG (reference sequence). CDR3 length: 16 residues. V gave up 0 bases and J gave up 4 bases; unmatched junction bases: 9. In DNA form, the CDR3 reads TGTGCCTGGAGTGTATTTCTCGGGACAGGGACCACTGAAGCTTTCTTT. This sequence encodes CAWSVFLGTGTTEAFF.

CDR3 in amino acids: CASSLRSGENQPQHF. The CDR3, as DNA: TGTGCCAGCAGCTTACGGTCGGGGGAGAATCAGCCCCAGCATTTT. The chain couples TRBV7-2 to TRBJ1-5; a possible D gene is TRBD1 (5 bases). V was trimmed by 2 bases and J by 4 bases, leaving 12 bases between them. Germline V gene sequence: CDR1 SGHTA, CDR2 FQGNSA. The CDR3 totals 15 residues.